This T cell receptor beta chain is drawn from a study of blood T cells in healthy people across ages. Whole-study results and caveats: When one million T cells were used, diversity estimates were thought to be underestimates.

With a J-beta primer mix and a sample-barcoded 5' primer, a second PCR ran about 6 to 11 cycles. TCRdb fed the 5' RACE reads into MiXCR, producing one record per CDR3 protein. The sample has about 1 million distinct CDR3 sequences; under 30% are singletons. This CDR3 is 14 amino acids long. Germline CDR1 is KGHSH and CDR2 is LQKENI. Trimming stripped 3 bases from V and 6 bases from J, with 11 bases between. In its sample, this clonotype was seen a few times. The target antigen is unknown. A further study also used this sample, focusing on T cells of mothers and their children. That paper notes: cDNA synthesis used all extracted RNA, about 1.5 ug per 15 ul. Overlap in related mother-child pairs always slightly exceeded unrelated pairs, never significantly.

The J gene is TRBJ1-4, the V gene TRBV18; no definite D call. The source of this sequence is a girl aged 2 to 9 in good health. Sequencing was performed on blood. The CDR3 DNA is TGTGCCAGCTCACCGGGCAGCGGGGATGAAAAACTGTTTTTT. Its translation is CASSPGSGDEKLFF.